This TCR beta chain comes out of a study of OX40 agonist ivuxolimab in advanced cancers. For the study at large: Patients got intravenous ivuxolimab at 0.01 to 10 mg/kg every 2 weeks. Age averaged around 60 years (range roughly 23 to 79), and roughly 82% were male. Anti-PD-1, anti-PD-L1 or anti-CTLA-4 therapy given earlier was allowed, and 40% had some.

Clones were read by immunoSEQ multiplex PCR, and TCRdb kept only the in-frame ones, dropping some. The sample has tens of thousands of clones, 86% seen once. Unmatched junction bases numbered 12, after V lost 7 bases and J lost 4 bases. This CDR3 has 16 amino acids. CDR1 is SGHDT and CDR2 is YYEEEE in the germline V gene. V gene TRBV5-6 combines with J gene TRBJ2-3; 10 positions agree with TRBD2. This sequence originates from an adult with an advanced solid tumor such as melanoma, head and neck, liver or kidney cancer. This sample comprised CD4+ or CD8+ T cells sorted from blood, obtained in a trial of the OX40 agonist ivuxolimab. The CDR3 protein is CASAGLASGGADTQYF. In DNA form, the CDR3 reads TGTGCCAGCGCAGGGTTGGCTAGCGGGGGCGCAGATACGCAGTATTTT.